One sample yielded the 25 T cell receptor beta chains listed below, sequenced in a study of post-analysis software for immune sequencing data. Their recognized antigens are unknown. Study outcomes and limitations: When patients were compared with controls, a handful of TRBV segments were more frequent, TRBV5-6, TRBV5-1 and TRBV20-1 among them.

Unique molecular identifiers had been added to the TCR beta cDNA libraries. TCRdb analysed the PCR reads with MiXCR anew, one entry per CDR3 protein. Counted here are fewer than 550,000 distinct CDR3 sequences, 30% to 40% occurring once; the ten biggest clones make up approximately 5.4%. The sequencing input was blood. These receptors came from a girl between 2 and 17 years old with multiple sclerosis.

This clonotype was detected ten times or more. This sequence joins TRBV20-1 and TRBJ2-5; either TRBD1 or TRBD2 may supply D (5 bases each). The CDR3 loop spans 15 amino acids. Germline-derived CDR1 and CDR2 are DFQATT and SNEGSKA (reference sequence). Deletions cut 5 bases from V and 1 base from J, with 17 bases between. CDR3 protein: CSAGGLTARQETQYF. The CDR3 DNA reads TGCAGTGCTGGGGGATTGACAGCCCGCCAAGAGACCCAGTACTTC.

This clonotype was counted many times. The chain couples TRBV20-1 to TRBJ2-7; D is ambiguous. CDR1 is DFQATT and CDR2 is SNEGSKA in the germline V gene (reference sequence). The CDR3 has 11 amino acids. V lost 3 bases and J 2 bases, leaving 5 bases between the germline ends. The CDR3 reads CSARDPYEQYF. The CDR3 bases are TGCAGTGCTAGGGATCCCTACGAGCAGTACTTC.

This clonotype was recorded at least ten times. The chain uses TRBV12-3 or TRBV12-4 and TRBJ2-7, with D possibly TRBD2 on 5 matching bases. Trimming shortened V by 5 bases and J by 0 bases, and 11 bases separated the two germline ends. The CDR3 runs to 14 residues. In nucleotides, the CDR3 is TGTGCCAGCAGTCTTTCGGGGTACTCCTACGAGCAGTACTTC. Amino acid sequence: CASSLSGYSYEQYF.

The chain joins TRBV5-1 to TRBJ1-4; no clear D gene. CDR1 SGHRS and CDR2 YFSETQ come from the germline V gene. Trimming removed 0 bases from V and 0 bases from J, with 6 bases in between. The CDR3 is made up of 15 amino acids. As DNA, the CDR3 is TGCGCCAGCAGCTTGGAAGAATCAACTAATGAAAAACTGTTTTTT. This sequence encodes CASSLEESTNEKLFF. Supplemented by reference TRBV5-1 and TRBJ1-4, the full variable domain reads KAGVTQTPRYLIKTRGQQVTLSCSPISGHRSVSWYQQTPGQGLQFLFEYFSETQRNKGNFPGRFSGRQFSNSRSEMNVSTLELGDSALYLCASSLEESTNEKLFFGSGTQLSVL.

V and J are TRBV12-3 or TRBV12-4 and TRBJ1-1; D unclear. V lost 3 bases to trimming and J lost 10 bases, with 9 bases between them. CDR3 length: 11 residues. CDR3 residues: CASSLFKGAFF. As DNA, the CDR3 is TGTGCCAGCAGTTTGTTCAAGGGAGCTTTCTTT.

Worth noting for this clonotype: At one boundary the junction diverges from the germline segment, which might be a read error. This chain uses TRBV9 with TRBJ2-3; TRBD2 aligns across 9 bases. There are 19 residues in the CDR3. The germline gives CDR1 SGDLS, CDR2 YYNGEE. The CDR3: CASSVEVDGGGGATDTQDF. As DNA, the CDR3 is TGTGCCAGCAGCGTAGAGGTCGACGGAGGCGGGGGGGCGACAGATACGCAGGATTTT. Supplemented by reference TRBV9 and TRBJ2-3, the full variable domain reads DSGVTQTPKHLITATGQRVTLRCSPRSGDLSVYWYQQSLDQGLQFLIQYYNGEERAKGNILERFSAQQFPDLHSELNLSSLELGDSALYFCASSVEVDGGGGATDTQDFGPGTRLTVL.

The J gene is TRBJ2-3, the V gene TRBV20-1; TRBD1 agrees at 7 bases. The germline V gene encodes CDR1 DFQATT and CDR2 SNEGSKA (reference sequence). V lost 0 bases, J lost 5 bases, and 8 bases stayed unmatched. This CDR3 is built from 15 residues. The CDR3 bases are TGCAGTGCTAGAGATCCGGGACAGAATCTAGATACGCAGTATTTT. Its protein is CSARDPGQNLDTQYF.

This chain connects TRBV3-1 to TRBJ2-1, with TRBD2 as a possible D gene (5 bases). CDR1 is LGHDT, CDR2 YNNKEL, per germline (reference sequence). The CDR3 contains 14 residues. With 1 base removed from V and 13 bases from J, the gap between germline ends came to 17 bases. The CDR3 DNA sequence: TGTGCCAGCAGCCAAGTGGCGAGTGGGGAGACCCAGTTCTTC. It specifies CASSQVASGETQFF.

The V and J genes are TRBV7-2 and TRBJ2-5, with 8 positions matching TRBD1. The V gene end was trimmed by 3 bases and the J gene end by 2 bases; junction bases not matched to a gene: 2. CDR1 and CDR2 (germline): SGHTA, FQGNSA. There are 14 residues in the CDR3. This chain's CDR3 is CASSFRDRQETQYF. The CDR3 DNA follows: TGTGCCAGCAGCTTCCGGGACAGGCAAGAGACCCAGTACTTC.

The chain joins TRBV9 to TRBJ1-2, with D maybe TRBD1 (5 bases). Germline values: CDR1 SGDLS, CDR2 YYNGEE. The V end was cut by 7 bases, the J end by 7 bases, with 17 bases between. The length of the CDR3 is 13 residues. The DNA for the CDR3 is TGTGCCAGCGGGACCGGGATGCTGGGTGGCTACACCTTC. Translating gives CASGTGMLGGYTF. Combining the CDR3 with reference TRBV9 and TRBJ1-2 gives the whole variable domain DSGVTQTPKHLITATGQRVTLRCSPRSGDLSVYWYQQSLDQGLQFLIQYYNGEERAKGNILERFSAQQFPDLHSELNLSSLELGDSALYFCASGTGMLGGYTFGSGTRLTVV.

Here the CDR3 DNA reads TGCAGCGTTGTTCGACTAGCGGGGGTAAACACAGATACGCAGTATTTT. It is translated as CSVVRLAGVNTDTQYF. The genes are TRBV29-1 and TRBJ2-3; the match to TRBD2 covers 12 bases. The CDR3 loop spans 16 amino acids. The ends lost 4 bases at V and 2 bases at J; junction bases unmatched: 7. Germline-derived CDR1 and CDR2 are SQVTM and ANQGSEA.

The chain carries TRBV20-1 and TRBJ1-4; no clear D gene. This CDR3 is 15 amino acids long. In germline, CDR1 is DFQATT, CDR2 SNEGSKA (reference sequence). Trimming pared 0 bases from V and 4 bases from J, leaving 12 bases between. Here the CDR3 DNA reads TGCAGTGCTAGAGATGGGTCCGGCTTTAATGAAAAACTGTTTTTT. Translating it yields CSARDGSGFNEKLFF.

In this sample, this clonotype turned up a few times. The CDR3 is CASSSSQGSKNIQYF. The CDR3 DNA follows: TGTGCCAGCAGCTCCAGCCAGGGGTCCAAAAACATTCAGTACTTC. The chain carries TRBV7-9 and TRBJ2-4; D possibly corresponds to TRBD1 (6 bases). Between the trimmed V and J ends, which lost 4 bases and 2 bases, there was a span of 12 bases. Germline V gene data show CDR1 as SEHNR and CDR2 as FQNEAQ (reference sequence). This CDR3 contains 15 residues.

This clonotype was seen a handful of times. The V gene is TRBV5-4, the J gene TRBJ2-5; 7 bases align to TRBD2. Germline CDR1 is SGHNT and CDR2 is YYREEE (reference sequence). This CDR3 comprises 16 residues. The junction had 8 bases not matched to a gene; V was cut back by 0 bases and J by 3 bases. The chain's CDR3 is CASSLGLGSGEETQYF. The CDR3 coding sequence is TGTGCCAGCAGCTTGGGGTTGGGCAGCGGGGAAGAGACCCAGTACTTC.

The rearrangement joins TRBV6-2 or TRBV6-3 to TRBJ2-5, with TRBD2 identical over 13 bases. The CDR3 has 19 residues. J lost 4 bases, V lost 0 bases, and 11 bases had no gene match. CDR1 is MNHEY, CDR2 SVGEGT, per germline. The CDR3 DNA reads TGTGCCAGCAGTTACTCGAGAACTAGCGGGGGGGCTATCCGAGAGACCCAGTACTTC. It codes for CASSYSRTSGGAIRETQYF.

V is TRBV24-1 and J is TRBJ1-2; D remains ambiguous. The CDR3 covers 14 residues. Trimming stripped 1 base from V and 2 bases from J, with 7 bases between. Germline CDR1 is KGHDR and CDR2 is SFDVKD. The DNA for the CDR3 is TGTGCCACCAGTGATTTCCCGAAGAACTATGGCTACACCTTC. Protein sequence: CATSDFPKNYGYTF.

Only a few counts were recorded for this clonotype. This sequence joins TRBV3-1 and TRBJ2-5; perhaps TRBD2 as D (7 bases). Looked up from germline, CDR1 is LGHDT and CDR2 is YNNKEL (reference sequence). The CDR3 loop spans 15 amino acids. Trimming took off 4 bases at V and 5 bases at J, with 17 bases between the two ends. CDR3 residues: CASSPRGASSETQYF. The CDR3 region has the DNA TGTGCCAGCAGCCCCCGGGGGGCGTCAAGCGAGACCCAGTACTTC.

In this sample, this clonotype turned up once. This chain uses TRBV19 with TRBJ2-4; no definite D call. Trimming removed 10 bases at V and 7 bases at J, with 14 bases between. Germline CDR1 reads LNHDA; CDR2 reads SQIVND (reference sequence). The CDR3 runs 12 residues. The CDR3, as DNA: TGTGCCACCCGGACCCTCAGGAACATTCAGTACTTC. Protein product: CATRTLRNIQYF.

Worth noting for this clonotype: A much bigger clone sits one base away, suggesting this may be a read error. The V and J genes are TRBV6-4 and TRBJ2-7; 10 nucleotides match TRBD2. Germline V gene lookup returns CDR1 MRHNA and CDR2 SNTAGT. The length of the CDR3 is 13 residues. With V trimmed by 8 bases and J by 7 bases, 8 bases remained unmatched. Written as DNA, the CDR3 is TGTGCCAGCGCAGCGGGGGGGAAGGATGAGCAGTACTTC. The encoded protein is CASAAGGKDEQYF.

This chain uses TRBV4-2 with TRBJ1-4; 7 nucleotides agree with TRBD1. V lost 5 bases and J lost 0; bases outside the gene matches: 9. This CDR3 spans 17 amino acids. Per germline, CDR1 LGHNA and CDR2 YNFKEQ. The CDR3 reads CASSSGQPPSTNEKLFF. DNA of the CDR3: TGTGCCAGCAGCTCGGGACAGCCCCCTTCAACTAATGAAAAACTGTTTTTT.

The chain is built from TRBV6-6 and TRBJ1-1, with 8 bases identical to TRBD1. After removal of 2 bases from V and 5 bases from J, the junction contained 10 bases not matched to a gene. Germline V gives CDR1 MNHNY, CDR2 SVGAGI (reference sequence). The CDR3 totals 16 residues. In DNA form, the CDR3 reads TGTGCCAGCAGTTACGGGCTATCAGGGGGCCGGACTGAAGCTTTCTTT. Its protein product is CASSYGLSGGRTEAFF.

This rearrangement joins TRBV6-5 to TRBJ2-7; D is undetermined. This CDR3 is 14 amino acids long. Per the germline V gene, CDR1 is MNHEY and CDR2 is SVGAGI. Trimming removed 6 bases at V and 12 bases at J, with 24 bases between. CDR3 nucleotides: TGTGCCAGCAGCCCCCGTCTAACTGAGCAGACCCCGTACTTC. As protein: CASSPRLTEQTPYF.

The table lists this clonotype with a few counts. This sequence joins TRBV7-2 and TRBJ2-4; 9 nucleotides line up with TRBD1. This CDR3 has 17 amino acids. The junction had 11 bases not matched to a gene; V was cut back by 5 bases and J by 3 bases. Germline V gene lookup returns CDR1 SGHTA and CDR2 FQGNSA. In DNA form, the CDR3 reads TGTGCCAGCAGCCAAACCGTACAGGGGGCAAACAAAAACATTCAGTACTTC. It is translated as CASSQTVQGANKNIQYF.

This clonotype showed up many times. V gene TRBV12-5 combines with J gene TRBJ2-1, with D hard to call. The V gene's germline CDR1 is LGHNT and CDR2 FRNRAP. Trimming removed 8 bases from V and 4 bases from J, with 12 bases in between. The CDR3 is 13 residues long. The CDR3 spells CASRGDGYNEQFF. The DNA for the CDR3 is TGTGCTAGTCGCGGCGACGGGTACAATGAGCAGTTCTTC.

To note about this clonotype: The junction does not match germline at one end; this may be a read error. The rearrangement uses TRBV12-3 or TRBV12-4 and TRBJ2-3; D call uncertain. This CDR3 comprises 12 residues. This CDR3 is CVSRLGRDAQYF. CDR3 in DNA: TGTGTCAGCAGATTAGGGCGAGATGCGCAGTATTTT.